This is a list of T cell receptor beta chains from one sample in a study of blood T cell repertoires in COVID-19. Clones were sequenced by immunoSEQ multiplex PCR, and TCRdb holds only the in-frame ones, with some missing. Of a few hundred thousand clones detected, around nine tenths appear once; the ten largest clones hold over 15%. Sequenced: peripheral blood. Receptors originate from a man aged 45-65 years with COVID-19, enrolled during active disease. CDR3s include the opening cysteine and the closing phenylalanine or tryptophan. D genes are given only for firm matches. Clone size is shown for a subset of rows, as once, few, many or a class of expanded clone.

v_call: TRBV28
d_call: TRBD1
clone_size: NA
j_call: TRBJ2-2
cdr3_aa: CASSLSQGAGELFF
cdr3_nt: TGTGCCAGCAGTTTATCACAGGGGGCCGGGGAGCTGTTTTTT

v_call: TRBV5-1
d_call: NA
clone_size: NA
j_call: TRBJ2-1
cdr3_aa: CASSLRLSRGNEQFF
cdr3_nt: TGCGCCAGCAGCTTAAGGCTCTCCCGCGGCAATGAGCAGTTCTTC

v_call: TRBV6-6
d_call: NA
clone_size: medium-sized
j_call: TRBJ1-1
cdr3_aa: CASSEGQNTEAFF
cdr3_nt: TGTGCCAGCAGTGAGGGACAGAACACTGAAGCTTTCTTT

v_call: TRBV24-1
d_call: TRBD2
clone_size: NA
j_call: TRBJ2-3
cdr3_aa: CATSDGPAGGLDTQYF
cdr3_nt: TGTGCCACCAGTGATGGGCCAGCGGGGGGACTGGATACGCAGTATTTT

v_call: TRBV18
d_call: TRBD2
clone_size: NA
j_call: TRBJ2-1
cdr3_aa: CASSLRAGGLDNEQFF
cdr3_nt: TGTGCCAGCTCACTTCGTGCGGGGGGGCTCGACAATGAGCAGTTCTTC

v_call: TRBV27
d_call: TRBD1
clone_size: NA
j_call: TRBJ2-3
cdr3_aa: CASSPRQGARDTQYF
cdr3_nt: TGTGCCAGCAGCCCCCGACAGGGGGCTAGAGATACGCAGTATTTT

v_call: TRBV10-3
d_call: NA
clone_size: NA
j_call: TRBJ2-7
cdr3_aa: CAIKQGQGGNEQYF
cdr3_nt: TGTGCCATCAAACAGGGGCAGGGGGGCAACGAGCAGTACTTC

v_call: TRBV7-6
d_call: NA
clone_size: NA
j_call: TRBJ2-2
cdr3_aa: CASSLGRQWPGELFF
cdr3_nt: TGTGCCAGCAGCTTAGGGCGGCAGTGGCCCGGGGAGCTGTTTTTT

v_call: TRBV24-1
d_call: TRBD2
clone_size: NA
j_call: TRBJ2-1
cdr3_aa: CATSDPRAGGSSYNEQFF
cdr3_nt: TGTGCCACCAGTGACCCCCGGGCGGGAGGGAGCTCCTACAATGAGCAGTTCTTC

v_call: TRBV7-3
d_call: TRBD2
clone_size: once
j_call: TRBJ2-3
cdr3_aa: CASSPGAGGTDTQYF
cdr3_nt: TGTGCCAGCAGCCCCGGCGCGGGGGGCACAGATACGCAGTATTTT

v_call: TRBV7-9
d_call: NA
clone_size: NA
j_call: TRBJ1-6
cdr3_aa: CASSLVADTRNLYNSPLHF
cdr3_nt: TGTGCCAGCAGCTTAGTTGCGGACACGAGAAACCTTTATAATTCACCCCTCCACTTT

v_call: TRBV25-1
d_call: TRBD1
clone_size: NA
j_call: TRBJ1-2
cdr3_aa: CASSRVTGDYGYTF
cdr3_nt: TGTGCCAGCAGTCGGGTGACAGGGGACTATGGCTACACCTTC

v_call: TRBV10-3
d_call: TRBD1
clone_size: once
j_call: TRBJ2-7
cdr3_aa: CAISGGTRGRQGISYEQYF
cdr3_nt: TGTGCCATCAGTGGGGGCACCAGGGGTCGACAGGGAATATCCTACGAGCAGTACTTC

v_call: TRBV27
d_call: NA
clone_size: NA
j_call: TRBJ1-2
cdr3_aa: CASTRIAGNSNYGYTF
cdr3_nt: TGTGCCAGCACCCGAATTGCGGGGAACTCTAACTATGGCTACACCTTC